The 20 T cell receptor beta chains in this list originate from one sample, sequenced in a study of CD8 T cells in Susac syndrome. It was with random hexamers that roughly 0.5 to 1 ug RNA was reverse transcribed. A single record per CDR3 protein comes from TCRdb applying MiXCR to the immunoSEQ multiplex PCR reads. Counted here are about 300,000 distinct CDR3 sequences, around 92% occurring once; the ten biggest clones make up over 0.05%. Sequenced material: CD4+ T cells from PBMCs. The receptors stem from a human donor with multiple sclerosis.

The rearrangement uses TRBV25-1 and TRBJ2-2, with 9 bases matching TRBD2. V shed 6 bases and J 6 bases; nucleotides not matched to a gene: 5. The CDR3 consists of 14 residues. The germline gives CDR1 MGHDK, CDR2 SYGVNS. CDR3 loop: CASRAGGFPGELFF. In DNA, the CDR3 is TGTGCCAGCAGAGCGGGGGGATTTCCCGGGGAGCTGTTTTTT.

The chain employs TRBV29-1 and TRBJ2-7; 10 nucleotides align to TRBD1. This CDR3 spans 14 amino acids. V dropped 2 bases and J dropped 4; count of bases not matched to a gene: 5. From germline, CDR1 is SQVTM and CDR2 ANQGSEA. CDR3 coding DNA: TGCAGCGTTGAATTGGACAGGGGGTCTTACGAGCAGTACTTC. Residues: CSVELDRGSYEQYF.

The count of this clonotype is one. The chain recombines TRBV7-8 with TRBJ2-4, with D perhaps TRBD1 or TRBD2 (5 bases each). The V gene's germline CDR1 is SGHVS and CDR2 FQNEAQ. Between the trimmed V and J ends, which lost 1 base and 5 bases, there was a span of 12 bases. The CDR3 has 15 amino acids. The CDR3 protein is CASSLGGSRQNIQYF. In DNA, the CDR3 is TGTGCCAGCAGCTTAGGGGGGAGCAGACAAAACATTCAGTACTTC.

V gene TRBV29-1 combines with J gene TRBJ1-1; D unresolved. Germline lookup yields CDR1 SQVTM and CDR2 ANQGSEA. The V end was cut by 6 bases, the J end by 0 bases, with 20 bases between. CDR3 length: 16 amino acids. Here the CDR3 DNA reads TGCAGCGTCACCCCGGGGAGCCCGCCAATGAACACTGAAGCTTTCTTT. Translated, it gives CSVTPGSPPMNTEAFF.

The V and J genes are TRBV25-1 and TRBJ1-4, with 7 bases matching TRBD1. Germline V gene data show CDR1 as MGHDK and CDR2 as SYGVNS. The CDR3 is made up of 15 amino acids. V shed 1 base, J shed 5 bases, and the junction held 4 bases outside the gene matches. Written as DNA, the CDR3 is TGTGCCAGCAGTGAATCGGGCAGGGGGAATGAAAAACTGTTTTTT. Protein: CASSESGRGNEKLFF.

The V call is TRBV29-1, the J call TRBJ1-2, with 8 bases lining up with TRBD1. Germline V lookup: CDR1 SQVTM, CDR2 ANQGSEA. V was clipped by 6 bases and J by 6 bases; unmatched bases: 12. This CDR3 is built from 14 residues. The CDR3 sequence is CSVAVTGVNNGYTF. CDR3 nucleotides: TGCAGCGTCGCGGTGACAGGGGTCAACAATGGCTACACCTTC. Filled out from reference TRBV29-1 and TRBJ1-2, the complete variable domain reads SAVISQKPSRDICQRGTSLTIQCQVDSQVTMMFWYRQQPGQSLTLIATANQGSEATYESGFVIDKFPISRPNLTFSTLTVSNMSPEDSSIYLCSVAVTGVNNGYTFGSGTRLTVV.

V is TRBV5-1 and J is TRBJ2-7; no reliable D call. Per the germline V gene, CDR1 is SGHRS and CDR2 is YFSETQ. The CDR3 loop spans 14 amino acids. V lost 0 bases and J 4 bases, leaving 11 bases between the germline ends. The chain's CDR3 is CASSLEATNYEQYF. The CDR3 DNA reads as TGCGCCAGCAGCTTGGAGGCTACCAATTACGAGCAGTACTTC.

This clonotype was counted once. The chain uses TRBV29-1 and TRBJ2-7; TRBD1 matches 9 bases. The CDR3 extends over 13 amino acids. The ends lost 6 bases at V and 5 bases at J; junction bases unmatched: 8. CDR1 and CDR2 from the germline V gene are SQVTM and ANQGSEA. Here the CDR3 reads CSVGTGYLNEQYF. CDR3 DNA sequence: TGCAGCGTCGGGACAGGGTACCTAAACGAGCAGTACTTC.

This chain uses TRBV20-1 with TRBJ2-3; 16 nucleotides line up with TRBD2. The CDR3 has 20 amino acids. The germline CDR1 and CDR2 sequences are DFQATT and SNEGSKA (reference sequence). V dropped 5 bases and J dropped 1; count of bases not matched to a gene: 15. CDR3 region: CSASHAGTSGGALGTDTQYF. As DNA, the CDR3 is TGCAGTGCTTCGCACGCCGGGACTAGCGGGGGGGCCCTCGGCACAGATACGCAGTATTTT.

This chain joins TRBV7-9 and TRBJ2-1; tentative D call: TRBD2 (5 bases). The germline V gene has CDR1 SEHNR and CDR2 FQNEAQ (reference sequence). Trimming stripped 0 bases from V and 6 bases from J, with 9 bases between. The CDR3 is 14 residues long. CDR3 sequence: CASSLAGVFNEQFF. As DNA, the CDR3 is TGTGCCAGCAGCTTAGCCGGGGTTTTCAATGAGCAGTTCTTC.

This chain's CDR3 is CASSKLTVPPYEQYF. As DNA, the CDR3 is TGTGCCAGCAGTAAGTTGACAGTTCCACCGTACGAGCAGTACTTC. The J gene is TRBJ2-7, the V gene TRBV27, with a tentative D call TRBD1 (5 bases). V shed 5 bases and J shed 4 bases, with 18 bases lying between them. The germline V gene has CDR1 MNHEY and CDR2 SMNVEV (reference sequence). This CDR3 is 15 amino acids long.

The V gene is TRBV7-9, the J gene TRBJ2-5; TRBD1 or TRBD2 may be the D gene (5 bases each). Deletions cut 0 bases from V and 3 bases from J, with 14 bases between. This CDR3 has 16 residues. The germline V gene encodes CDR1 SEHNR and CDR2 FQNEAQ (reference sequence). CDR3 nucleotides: TGTGCCAGCAGCTTAGCGGAGGCCCTGGGGGAAGAGACCCAGTACTTC. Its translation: CASSLAEALGEETQYF.

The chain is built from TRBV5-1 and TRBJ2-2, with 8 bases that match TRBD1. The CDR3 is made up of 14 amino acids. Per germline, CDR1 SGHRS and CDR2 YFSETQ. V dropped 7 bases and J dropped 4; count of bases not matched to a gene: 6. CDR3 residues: CASSGQGSTGELFF. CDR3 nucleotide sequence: TGCGCCAGCTCCGGACAGGGAAGCACCGGGGAGCTGTTTTTT.

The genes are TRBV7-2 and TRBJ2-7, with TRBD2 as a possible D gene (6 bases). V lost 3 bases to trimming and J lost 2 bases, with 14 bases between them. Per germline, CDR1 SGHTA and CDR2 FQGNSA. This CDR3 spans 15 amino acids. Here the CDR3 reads CASSLNAGPPYEQYF. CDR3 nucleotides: TGTGCCAGCAGCTTGAATGCGGGGCCCCCCTACGAGCAGTACTTC. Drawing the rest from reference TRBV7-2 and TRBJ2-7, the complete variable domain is GAGVSQSPSNKVTEKGKDVELRCDPISGHTALYWYRQSLGQGLEFLIYFQGNSAPDKSGLPSDRFSAERTGGSVSTLTIQRTQQEDSAVYLCASSLNAGPPYEQYFGPGTRLTVT.

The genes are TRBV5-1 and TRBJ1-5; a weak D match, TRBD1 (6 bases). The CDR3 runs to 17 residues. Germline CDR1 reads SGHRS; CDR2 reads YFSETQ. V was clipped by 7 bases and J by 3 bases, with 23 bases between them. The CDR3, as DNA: TGCGCCAGCCGGTCGGGGGCCCAAGGGTCCCTCAATCAGCCCCAGCATTTT. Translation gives CASRSGAQGSLNQPQHF.

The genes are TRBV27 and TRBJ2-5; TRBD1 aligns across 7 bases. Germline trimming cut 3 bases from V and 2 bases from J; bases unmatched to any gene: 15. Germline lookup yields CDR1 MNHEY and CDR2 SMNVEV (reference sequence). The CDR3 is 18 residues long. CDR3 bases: TGTGCCAGCAGTTTCCTCCCCAGGGGGTTCGGAGCACAAGAGACCCAGTACTTC. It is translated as CASSFLPRGFGAQETQYF.

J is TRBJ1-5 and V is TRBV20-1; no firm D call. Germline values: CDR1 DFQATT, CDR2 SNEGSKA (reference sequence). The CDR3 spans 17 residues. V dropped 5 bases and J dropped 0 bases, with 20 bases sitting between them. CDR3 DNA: TGCAGTGCTGAGCCCTTGACTAGTCAATATAGCAATCAGCCCCAGCATTTT. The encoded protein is CSAEPLTSQYSNQPQHF.

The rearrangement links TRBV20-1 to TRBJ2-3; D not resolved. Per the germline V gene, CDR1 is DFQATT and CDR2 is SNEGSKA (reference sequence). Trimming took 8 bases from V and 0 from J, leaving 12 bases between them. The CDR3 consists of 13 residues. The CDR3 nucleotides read TGCAGTCCTGACACTGCTAGCACAGATACGCAGTATTTT. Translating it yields CSPDTASTDTQYF.

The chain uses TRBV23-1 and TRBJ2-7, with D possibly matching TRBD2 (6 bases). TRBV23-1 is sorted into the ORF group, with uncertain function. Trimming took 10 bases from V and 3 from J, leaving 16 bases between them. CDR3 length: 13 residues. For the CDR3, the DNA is TGCGCCACTCGAACGGGGGAGATCTACGAGCAGTACTTC. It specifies CATRTGEIYEQYF.

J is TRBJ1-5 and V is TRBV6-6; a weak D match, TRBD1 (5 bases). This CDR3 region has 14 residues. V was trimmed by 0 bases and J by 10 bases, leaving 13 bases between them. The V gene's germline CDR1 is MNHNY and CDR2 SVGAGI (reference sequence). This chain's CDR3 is CASSYSGGDGPQHF. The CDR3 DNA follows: TGTGCCAGCAGTTACTCGGGGGGAGACGGCCCCCAGCATTTT.